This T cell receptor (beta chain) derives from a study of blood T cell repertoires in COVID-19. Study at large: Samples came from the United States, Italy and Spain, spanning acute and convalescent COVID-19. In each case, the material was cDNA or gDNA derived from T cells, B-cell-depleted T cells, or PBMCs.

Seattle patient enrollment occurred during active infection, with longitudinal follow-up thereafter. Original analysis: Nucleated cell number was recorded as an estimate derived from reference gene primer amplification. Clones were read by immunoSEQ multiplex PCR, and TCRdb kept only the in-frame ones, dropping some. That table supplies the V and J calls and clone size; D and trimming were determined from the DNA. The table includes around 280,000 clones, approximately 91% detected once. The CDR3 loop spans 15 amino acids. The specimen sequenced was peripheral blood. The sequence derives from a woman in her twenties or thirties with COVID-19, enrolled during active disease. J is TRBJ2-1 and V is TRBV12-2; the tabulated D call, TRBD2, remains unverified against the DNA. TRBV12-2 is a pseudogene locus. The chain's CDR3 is CASRFPGLLRDEQFF. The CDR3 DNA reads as TGTGCAAGTCGCTTCCCGGGACTACTGAGGGATGAGCAGTTCTTC.